Presented here are 8 T cell receptor beta chains from one specimen sequenced in a study of T cell responses to AZD1222 COVID-19 vaccine. Libraries were prepared by immunoSEQ multiplex PCR; TCRdb keeps only in-frame clonotypes and omits some of them. The sample has around 150,000 clones, roughly 94% seen once. The material sequenced was peripheral blood, taken on day 0 of AZD1222 vaccination. These receptors were obtained from an adult in good health.

The CDR3 loop reads CASSLDLSAQFF. The CDR3 DNA reads TGTGCCAGCAGCTTGGATTTAAGCGCGCAGTTCTTC. This chain joins TRBV5-6 and TRBJ2-1, with unresolved D. CDR1 SGHDT and CDR2 YYEEEE come from the germline V gene. V lost 0 bases, J lost 12 bases, and 10 bases lay in between. The CDR3 is 12 amino acids.

The chain has TRBV7-3 and TRBJ2-1, with TRBD2 matching 7 bases. CDR1 and CDR2 from the germline V gene are SGHTA and FQGTGA. The CDR3 sequence is 15 residues long. The J segment lost 9 bases and the V segment lost 6 bases, leaving 14 bases of the junction unmatched. CDR3 in DNA: TGTGCCAGCAGTCCTACTAGCGCCAGAGGGTCTGAGCAGTTCTTC. Translation gives CASSPTSARGSEQFF.

This clone was seen a handful of times. The chain links TRBV19 to TRBJ1-1; perhaps TRBD1 as D (5 bases). This CDR3 has 16 residues. Per germline, CDR1 LNHDA and CDR2 SQIVND (reference sequence). The V end lost 2 bases, the J end lost 6 bases, and 19 bases lay between the germline ends. The CDR3 nucleotides are TGTGCCAGTAGTATACGACAGAGCAGCAATCCGGCTGAAGCTTTCTTT. As protein: CASSIRQSSNPAEAFF.

This clone was counted a single time. This sequence joins TRBV6-6 and TRBJ1-1; maybe TRBD1 (5 bases). Looked up from germline, CDR1 is MNHNY and CDR2 is SVGAGI (reference sequence). Trimming removed 5 bases from V and 1 base from J, with 8 bases in between. CDR3 size: 13 residues. In DNA, the CDR3 is TGTGCCAGCAGTCGGACATCGAACACTGAAGCTTTCTTT. This codes for CASSRTSNTEAFF.

The V call is TRBV4-1, the J call TRBJ1-5; TRBD1 matches 7 bases. V trimming: 4 bases; J trimming: 6 bases; junction bases outside the gene matches: 12. CDR3 length equals 16 residues. CDR1 and CDR2 from the germline V gene are MGHRA and YSYEKL. The CDR3 DNA is TGCGCCAGCAGCCCCGCTACAGGGGTTTCGGGTCAGCCCCAGCATTTT. Translating it yields CASSPATGVSGQPQHF.

CDR3 sequence: CASSSRTEAFF. The CDR3 DNA follows: TGTGCCAGCAGTTCCCGGACTGAAGCTTTCTTT. The V gene is TRBV6-5, the J gene TRBJ1-1; D not certain. Looked up from germline, CDR1 is MNHEY and CDR2 is SVGAGI. Trimming removed 4 bases at V and 5 bases at J, with 5 bases between. This CDR3 region has 11 residues.

The chain is built from TRBV13 and TRBJ2-1; D not certain. The V and J ends lost 2 bases and 6 bases respectively, with 2 bases between them. The CDR3 consists of 11 residues. The germline V gene has CDR1 PRHDT and CDR2 FYEKMQ (reference sequence). CDR3 amino acids: CASSLSNEQFF. For the CDR3, the DNA is TGTGCCAGCAGCTTATCCAATGAGCAGTTCTTC.

In its sample, this clone was seen once. The chain combines TRBV6-5 with TRBJ2-5; no reliable D call. Germline CDR1 and CDR2: MNHEY and SVGAGI. This CDR3 comprises 11 residues. Deletions cut 5 bases from V and 2 bases from J, with 3 bases between. CDR3 protein: CASSKQETQYF. The CDR3 nucleotides read TGTGCCAGCAGTAAACAAGAGACCCAGTACTTC.